These T cell receptor beta chains were read from a single sample in a study of blood T cells in healthy people across ages. TCRdb processed the 5' RACE reads anew with MiXCR; each CDR3 protein has one entry. The table includes 1.2 million to 1.5 million distinct CDR3 sequences, around 55% detected once. Sequencing was carried out using blood. The receptor source for this set is a young man in good health. Both conserved end residues are part of each CDR3. D genes are given only for firm matches. Expanded clones are given a class, and other clones once, few, many or no size at all.

j_call	v_call	d_call	clone_size	cdr3_aa	cdr3_nt
TRBJ1-1	TRBV20-1	.	few	CSATDQGTEAFF	TGCAGTGCTACCGACCAGGGGACTGAAGCTTTCTTT
TRBJ2-1	TRBV11-2	.	.	CASSLVVGDEQFF	TGTGCCAGCAGCTTAGTGGTGGGAGATGAGCAGTTCTTC
TRBJ1-4	TRBV4-3	.	.	CASSQDPRKLFF	TGCGCCAGCAGCCAAGACCCTCGAAAACTGTTTTTT
TRBJ2-7	TRBV19	.	.	CASSIGGGAYEQYF	TGTGCCAGTAGTATTGGAGGGGGTGCCTACGAGCAGTACTTC
TRBJ2-4	TRBV6-6	TRBD1	.	CASRLDRGGKNIQYF	TGTGCCAGCAGACTAGACAGGGGAGGCAAAAACATTCAGTACTTC
TRBJ2-7	TRBV29-1	TRBD1	.	CSVVRDRGHEQYF	TGCAGCGTGGTCCGGGACAGGGGCCACGAGCAGTACTTC
TRBJ2-3	TRBV6-5	TRBD2	.	CASRKGLAGGADTQYF	TGTGCCAGCAGAAAAGGACTAGCGGGAGGTGCAGATACGCAGTATTTT
TRBJ1-1	TRBV15	.	.	CATSSYTEAFF	TGTGCCACCAGCAGTTATACTGAAGCTTTCTTT
TRBJ1-6	TRBV12-3/TRBV12-4	.	.	CASSSTAYNSPLHF	TGTGCCAGCAGTTCGACTGCCTATAATTCACCCCTCCACTTT
TRBJ2-3	TRBV9	TRBD2	.	CASSLRTSPLGTDTQYF	TGTGCCAGCAGCCTAAGGACTAGCCCCTTAGGCACAGATACGCAGTATTTT
TRBJ2-1	TRBV14	.	.	CASSPPGLLSYNEQFF	TGTGCCAGCAGCCCTCCGGGACTCCTGTCCTACAATGAGCAGTTCTTC
TRBJ1-1	TRBV11-2	.	once	CASSGTRGVDTEAFF	TGTGCCAGCAGCGGAACTCGGGGGGTGGACACTGAAGCTTTCTTT
TRBJ2-2	TRBV4-3	.	.	CASSQDLWGELFF	TGCGCCAGCAGCCAAGATCTGTGGGGGGAGCTGTTTTTT
TRBJ1-2	TRBV27	TRBD1	.	CASSPRGPYGYTF	TGTGCCAGCAGTCCCAGGGGGCCCTATGGCTACACCTTC
TRBJ2-1	TRBV29-1	TRBD1	few	CSGNRGRNEQFF	TGCAGCGGGAACAGGGGTCGGAATGAGCAGTTCTTC
TRBJ2-1	TRBV5-1	TRBD1	once	CASSSGQAGKNEQFF	TGCGCCAGCAGCTCAGGACAGGCAGGAAAAAATGAGCAGTTCTTC
TRBJ2-2	TRBV7-9	TRBD1	.	CASSQRQGEAGELFF	TGTGCCAGCAGCCAGAGACAGGGCGAGGCTGGGGAGCTGTTTTTT
TRBJ2-3	TRBV27	.	.	CASSVSIGLTDTQYF	TGTGCCAGCAGCGTTTCAATAGGTCTCACAGATACGCAGTATTTT
TRBJ1-1	TRBV12-3/TRBV12-4	.	.	CASSPEGHPNTEAFF	TGTGCCAGCAGTCCTGAAGGACACCCGAACACTGAAGCTTTCTTT
TRBJ1-1	TRBV12-3/TRBV12-4	.	.	CASGQSRAFF	TGTGCCAGCGGACAGAGTAGGGCTTTCTTT
TRBJ1-2	TRBV27	.	.	CASSSHREDYGYTF	TGTGCCAGCAGTTCGCACAGGGAGGACTATGGCTACACCTTC
TRBJ2-2	TRBV6-5	.	.	CASSYGRTNTGELFF	TGTGCCAGCAGTTACGGACGGACGAACACCGGGGAGCTGTTTTTT
TRBJ2-3	TRBV27	TRBD1	.	CASSSGTARTDTQYF	TGTGCCAGCAGTTCGGGGACAGCTAGGACAGATACGCAGTATTTT
TRBJ2-3	TRBV29-1	.	.	CSVGPASADTQYF	TGCAGCGTGGGACCAGCTAGCGCGGATACGCAGTATTTT
TRBJ1-5	TRBV4-1	.	once	CASSQTRYNQPQHF	TGCGCCAGCAGCCAAACACGCTACAATCAGCCCCAGCATTTT
TRBJ1-2	TRBV9	.	.	CASSVDGGGYTF	TGTGCCAGCAGCGTAGATGGTGGTGGCTACACCTTC
TRBJ1-5	TRBV4-1	TRBD1	.	CASSVRQGSNQPQHF	TGCGCCAGCAGCGTCCGACAGGGCAGCAATCAGCCCCAGCATTTT
TRBJ2-5	TRBV29-1	TRBD1	few	CSVDNGRGRWETQYF	TGCAGCGTTGATAATGGCAGGGGGCGATGGGAGACCCAGTACTTC
TRBJ2-3	TRBV7-2	.	.	CASSFDRTADTQYF	TGTGCCAGCAGCTTTGACAGGACCGCAGATACGCAGTATTTT
TRBJ1-4	TRBV29-1	.	.	CSVETANEKLFF	TGCAGCGTTGAGACAGCTAATGAAAAACTGTTTTTT
TRBJ2-3	TRBV4-2	.	once	CASSQDRASAFTDTQYF	TGTGCCAGCAGCCAAGATAGGGCTAGCGCATTCACAGATACGCAGTATTTT
TRBJ2-7	TRBV7-7	TRBD1	.	CASSHGQGTEQYF	TGTGCTAGCAGCCACGGACAGGGTACCGAGCAGTACTTC
TRBJ1-2	TRBV6-6	TRBD1	.	CASSYSRDSSRTYGYTF	TGTGCCAGCAGTTACTCAAGGGACAGTAGTCGTACTTATGGCTACACCTTC
TRBJ2-4	TRBV27	TRBD1	.	CASSYRGYKNIQYF	TGTGCCAGCAGCTACAGGGGGTACAAAAACATTCAGTACTTC
TRBJ1-2	TRBV29-1	.	.	CSVGLGTTYGYTF	TGCAGCGTCGGCCTGGGGACAACCTATGGCTACACCTTC
TRBJ2-7	TRBV20-1	.	few	CSARDRRVSYEQYF	TGCAGTGCTAGAGATCGACGGGTTTCCTACGAGCAGTACTTC
TRBJ2-4	TRBV5-8	.	once	CASSTGRSRGIQYF	TGTGCCAGCAGCACGGGACGGTCCCGGGGCATTCAGTACTTC
TRBJ2-1	TRBV7-2	TRBD2	few	CASSPRSLAGYNEQFF	TGTGCCAGCAGCCCAAGATCACTAGCGGGCTACAATGAGCAGTTCTTC
TRBJ1-5	TRBV4-1	.	few	CASSHSPGPNQPQHF	TGCGCCAGCAGCCATAGTCCCGGCCCCAATCAGCCCCAGCATTTT
TRBJ1-1	TRBV27	TRBD1	few	CASSPGQGATEAFF	TGTGCCAGCAGTCCCGGACAGGGGGCAACTGAAGCTTTCTTT
TRBJ2-1	TRBV20-1	.	.	CSAKRHNEQFF	TGCAGTGCTAAGCGGCACAATGAGCAGTTCTTC
TRBJ2-1	TRBV5-1	TRBD1	.	CASSLAGGQGVNEQFF	TGCGCCAGCAGCTTGGCCGGGGGACAGGGTGTCAATGAGCAGTTCTTC
TRBJ2-2	TRBV7-9	.	.	CASSLAGQPSNTGELFF	TGTGCCAGCAGCTTAGCGGGTCAGCCATCGAACACCGGGGAGCTGTTTTTT
TRBJ2-3	TRBV6-1	.	.	CASSLWPGRQDISDTQYF	TGTGCCAGCAGCCTCTGGCCCGGTAGACAGGATATCTCAGATACGCAGTATTTT
TRBJ2-7	TRBV29-1	TRBD1	.	CSVEDGGQGLYEQYF	TGCAGCGTTGAAGACGGGGGACAGGGGCTATACGAGCAGTACTTC
TRBJ2-7	TRBV6-6	TRBD1	.	CASSPPGQDRAQYF	TGTGCCAGCAGTCCGCCCGGACAGGACAGGGCCCAGTACTTC
TRBJ2-3	TRBV2	TRBD2	few	CASRVAGGPADTQYF	TGTGCCAGCAGGGTAGCGGGGGGGCCGGCAGATACGCAGTATTTT
TRBJ1-1	TRBV11-2	.	.	CASSLERVTEAFF	TGTGCCAGCAGCTTAGAGAGGGTCACTGAAGCTTTCTTT
TRBJ1-6	TRBV6-1	.	.	CASSGQALSSYNSPLHF	TGTGCCAGCAGTGGACAGGCCTTGAGCTCCTATAATTCACCCCTCCACTTT
TRBJ1-3	TRBV3-1	.	.	CASRRDLSSGNTIYF	TGTGCCAGCAGACGGGACCTTTCGTCTGGAAACACCATATATTTT
TRBJ2-7	TRBV27	.	.	CASSSINSGRSYEQYF	TGTGCCAGCAGTTCAATAAACTCGGGACGGAGCTACGAGCAGTACTTC
TRBJ2-7	TRBV4-3	.	few	CASSQVRTSTYEQYF	TGCGCCAGCAGCCAAGTGAGGACTTCTACCTACGAGCAGTACTTC
TRBJ2-7	TRBV10-2	TRBD1	.	CASSPDRDSYEQYF	TGCGCCAGCAGTCCCGACAGGGACTCCTACGAGCAGTACTTC
TRBJ2-3	TRBV27	TRBD2	.	CASSPGLAAVLSTDTQYF	TGTGCCAGCAGTCCAGGACTAGCCGCCGTCCTTAGCACAGATACGCAGTATTTT
TRBJ1-1	TRBV7-9	.	few	CASSLKQQANTEAFF	TGTGCCAGCAGCTTAAAGCAACAGGCTAACACTGAAGCTTTCTTT
TRBJ1-4	TRBV10-3	.	.	CAISESDEYLFF	TGTGCCATCAGTGAGTCGGACGAATACCTGTTTTTT
TRBJ2-3	TRBV7-8	.	.	CASSSDPPDTQYF	TGTGCCAGCAGCTCCGATCCCCCAGATACGCAGTATTTT
TRBJ2-1	TRBV18	.	.	CASSPGGTLNYNEQFF	TGTGCCAGCTCACCGGGCGGGACTTTGAACTACAATGAGCAGTTCTTC
TRBJ2-5	TRBV6-1	.	.	CASGDETFQETQYF	TGTGCCAGCGGTGACGAGACATTTCAAGAGACCCAGTACTTC
TRBJ2-1	TRBV5-1	.	many	CASRPGSSYNEQFF	TGTGCCAGCAGGCCAGGGTCCTCCTACAATGAGCAGTTCTTC